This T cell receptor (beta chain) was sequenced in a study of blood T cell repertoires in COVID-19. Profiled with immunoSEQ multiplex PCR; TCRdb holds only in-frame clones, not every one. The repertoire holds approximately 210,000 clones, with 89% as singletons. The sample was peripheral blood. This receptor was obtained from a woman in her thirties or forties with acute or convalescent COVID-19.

The CDR3 spells CASSPTETGELFF. In DNA form, the CDR3 reads TGTGCCAGCAGTCCGACAGAGACCGGGGAGCTGTTTTTT. The chain has TRBV6-4 and TRBJ2-2; D possibly corresponds to TRBD1 (5 bases). Germline V gene sequence: CDR1 MRHNA, CDR2 SNTAGT. This CDR3 is built from 13 residues. The germline V and J ends were trimmed by 5 bases and 5 bases, with 9 bases remaining between them.